Below are 24 T cell receptor beta chains sequenced from a single sample in a study of blood T cells in healthy people across ages. Next came a second PCR, run for about 6 to 11 cycles, which used a sample-barcoded 5' primer along with a J-beta primer mix. One entry per CDR3 protein results from TCRdb running MiXCR on the 5' RACE reads. The sample yields about 1,600,000 distinct CDR3 sequences, 42% seen once. Sample: blood. The receptors come from a woman under 30 in good health.

This clonotype has a single count. A much larger clone differs from this one at a single base, so this may be a read error. CDR3 in DNA: TGTGCCAGCAGCCAAGACCGGGGGGCCTATGGCGACACCTTC. It codes for CASSQDRGAYGDTF. This sequence joins TRBV3-1 and TRBJ1-2, with D maybe TRBD1 (6 bases). Germline V lookup: CDR1 LGHDT, CDR2 YNNKEL (reference sequence). The CDR3 is 14 amino acids.

The chain has TRBV12-3 or TRBV12-4 and TRBJ1-1; no clear D gene. V was clipped by 6 bases and J by 0 bases, with 14 bases between them. The CDR3 contains 15 residues. This chain's CDR3 is CASSYTALMNTEAFF. The CDR3 DNA sequence: TGTGCCAGCAGCTATACTGCCCTAATGAACACTGAAGCTTTCTTT.

The DNA for the CDR3 is TGCGCCAGCAGCCGGGCCCTCAGCGGCGAGCAGTACTTC. It codes for CASSRALSGEQYF. This chain joins TRBV5-1 and TRBJ2-7; D is possibly TRBD2 (5 bases). CDR3 length: 13 amino acids. In germline, CDR1 is SGHRS, CDR2 YFSETQ. V lost 4 bases, J lost 6 bases, and 14 bases lay in between.

This clonotype has a handful of counts. V usage is TRBV6-5 and J usage is TRBJ2-1; D is perhaps TRBD2 (6 bases). Germline assignment: CDR1 MNHEY and CDR2 SVGAGI. The CDR3 has 16 residues. Trimming took off 2 bases at V and 0 bases at J, with 11 bases between the two ends. CDR3 in DNA: TGTGCCAGCAGTTACGGCGGGGCAAGCTCCTACAATGAGCAGTTCTTC. The encoded protein is CASSYGGASSYNEQFF.

This clonotype showed up just a few times. This chain uses TRBV27 with TRBJ1-4, with a weak D call TRBD1 (5 bases). Trimming removed 5 bases from V and 8 bases from J, with 12 bases in between. Germline V gene data show CDR1 as MNHEY and CDR2 as SMNVEV (reference sequence). There are 13 residues in the CDR3. In DNA form, the CDR3 reads TGTGCCAGCAGTCCCGGGGCGTGGGAAAAACTGTTTTTT. Amino acids: CASSPGAWEKLFF.

The chain uses TRBV3-1 and TRBJ2-3; no firm D call. The CDR3 sequence is 14 residues long. CDR1 LGHDT and CDR2 YNNKEL come from the germline V gene (reference sequence). V lost 0 bases and J 2 bases, leaving 6 bases between the germline ends. The CDR3 is CASSQEAYTDTQYF. CDR3 in DNA: TGTGCCAGCAGCCAAGAGGCGTACACAGATACGCAGTATTTT.

This CDR3 is CSVAQQGDGNQPQHF. The CDR3 DNA reads as TGCAGCGTCGCGCAACAGGGGGACGGCAATCAGCCCCAGCATTTT. This chain uses TRBV29-1 with TRBJ1-5; 8 bases map to TRBD1. The CDR3 has 15 residues. The V gene's germline CDR1 is SQVTM and CDR2 ANQGSEA. Losses at the gene ends were 6 bases for V and 2 bases for J; bases not matched to a gene: 9.

This clonotype has just a few counts. This chain connects TRBV30 to TRBJ2-7; D might be TRBD2 (5 bases). V was clipped by 1 base and J by 5 bases, with 12 bases between them. CDR3 size: 13 residues. Germline CDR1 GTSNPN, CDR2 SVGIG (reference sequence). The CDR3 DNA reads TGTGCCTGGAGTGGGGGAGTTACCCACGAGCAGTACTTC. It translates to CAWSGGVTHEQYF.

V is TRBV4-1 and J is TRBJ1-1; D gene unclear. The germline CDR1 and CDR2 sequences are MGHRA and YSYEKL. CDR3 length: 15 residues. Trimming left V 3 bases short and J 3 bases short, with 14 bases between. The CDR3 DNA sequence: TGCGCCAGCAGCCACCGTTTACGGGTGGACACTGAAGCTTTCTTT. Residues: CASSHRLRVDTEAFF.

This chain uses TRBV20-1 with TRBJ2-2; D gene unclear. This CDR3 region has 13 residues. V lost 7 bases to trimming and J lost 8 bases, with 17 bases between them. CDR1 is DFQATT and CDR2 is SNEGSKA in the germline V gene (reference sequence). CDR3 sequence (DNA): TGCAGTGTTACGACCACCGCGAGAGGGGAGCTGTTTTTT. As protein: CSVTTTARGELFF.

The chain couples TRBV6-1 to TRBJ2-7; 9 bases match TRBD1. V was pared by 5 bases and J by 3 bases, with 8 bases of the junction left unmatched. Germline values: CDR1 MNHNS, CDR2 SASEGT. The CDR3 is 15 amino acids. Here the CDR3 DNA reads TGTGCCAGCAGTCACTCCGGGACAGGGATCTACGAGCAGTACTTC. It translates to CASSHSGTGIYEQYF.

The chain couples TRBV28 to TRBJ2-6; D call uncertain. The CDR3 runs to 16 residues. CDR1 is MDHEN and CDR2 is SYDVKM in the germline V gene. The V end was cut by 2 bases, the J end by 5 bases, with 13 bases between. CDR3 nucleotide sequence: TGTGCCAGCAGTTTAGAATGGCCCGGGTGGGCCAACGTCCTGACTTTC. Residues: CASSLEWPGWANVLTF.

The sample holds a few counts of this clonotype. The chain links TRBV9 to TRBJ1-6; the D is unclear. CDR3 length: 14 amino acids. V was trimmed by 0 bases and J by 7 bases, leaving 8 bases between them. CDR1 and CDR2 from the germline V gene are SGDLS and YYNGEE. The CDR3 loop reads CASSVGATNSPLHF. Written as DNA, the CDR3 is TGTGCCAGCAGCGTAGGAGCCACGAATTCACCCCTCCACTTT.

This sequence joins TRBV6-6 and TRBJ2-5; D may be TRBD2 (6 bases). Per germline, CDR1 MNHNY and CDR2 SVGAGI (reference sequence). CDR3 length: 14 residues. V lost 0 bases to trimming and J lost 1 base, with 6 bases between them. CDR3 in amino acids: CASSYSTSQETQYF. The CDR3 region has the DNA TGTGCCAGCAGTTACTCGACTAGCCAAGAGACCCAGTACTTC.

V is TRBV10-3 and J is TRBJ2-3; D is undetermined. The CDR3 is made up of 15 amino acids. Germline V gene lookup returns CDR1 ENHRY and CDR2 SYGVKD. V was shortened by 3 bases and J by 6 bases, with 16 bases between the two germline ends. The CDR3 is CAISDGPLGTDTQYF. In nucleotides, the CDR3 is TGTGCCATCAGTGATGGTCCCCTTGGTACGGATACGCAGTATTTT.

The V call is TRBV10-3, the J call TRBJ2-5; 7 bases align to TRBD1. This CDR3 has 13 amino acids. The V gene's germline CDR1 is ENHRY and CDR2 SYGVKD. With V trimmed by 9 bases and J by 2 bases, 6 bases remained unmatched. The CDR3 DNA sequence: TGTGCCATGGGAGACAGGGTACAAGAGACCCAGTACTTC. Its translation is CAMGDRVQETQYF.

The table lists this clonotype with a few counts. The V and J genes are TRBV5-1 and TRBJ2-1; D uncertain. Looked up from germline, CDR1 is SGHRS and CDR2 is YFSETQ. V was trimmed by 2 bases and J by 4 bases, leaving 22 bases between them. The CDR3 consists of 18 residues. CDR3 bases: TGCGCCAGCAGCTTAAGGTCGGCGCCCGACCGTAATTACAATGAGCAGTTCTTC. Translating it yields CASSLRSAPDRNYNEQFF.

The V gene is TRBV20-1, the J gene TRBJ2-1; 7 bases line up with TRBD1. The J call may be faulty, since TRBJ2-7 better matches the DNA end. CDR3 length: 14 amino acids. Germline values: CDR1 DFQATT, CDR2 SNEGSKA (reference sequence). The CDR3 nucleotides are TGCAGTGCTAGAGGGGACAGCCTCTACAATGAGCAGTACTTC. This codes for CSARGDSLYNEQYF.

This clonotype was seen a few times. This chain uses TRBV4-2 with TRBJ2-3, with 10 positions matching TRBD2. Germline V gene sequence: CDR1 LGHNA, CDR2 YNFKEQ. This CDR3 contains 15 residues. The trim removed 4 bases at V and 8 bases at J, leaving 9 bases unmatched. The CDR3 DNA reads as TGTGCCAGCAGCCTAACTAGCGGGGATGGAGGTACGCAGTATTTT. Residues: CASSLTSGDGGTQYF.

The rearrangement joins TRBV25-1 to TRBJ2-1, with 7 bases identical to TRBD2. J was trimmed by 0 bases and V by 2 bases; bases with no gene match: 13. Germline V gene data show CDR1 as MGHDK and CDR2 as SYGVNS. The CDR3 length is 19 residues. The CDR3 DNA reads as TGTGCCAGCAGTGAACTCGGACTAGAGGAGGCGAGCTCCTACAATGAGCAGTTCTTC. Translated, it gives CASSELGLEEASSYNEQFF.

This clonotype has just one count. V usage is TRBV27 and J usage is TRBJ2-7; tentatively, D is TRBD1 (5 bases). The CDR3 loop spans 16 amino acids. Germline V gene lookup returns CDR1 MNHEY and CDR2 SMNVEV (reference sequence). V was shortened by 6 bases and J by 7 bases, with 25 bases between the two germline ends. The CDR3, as DNA: TGTGCCAGCAGCCCCCTGGCAGGGAACTCCTACAATGAGCAGTACTTC. It yields the protein CASSPLAGNSYNEQYF.

V gene TRBV5-1 combines with J gene TRBJ2-5, with 10 bases aligning to TRBD2. The J call may be wrong; the DNA end is better matched by TRBJ2-7. Germline CDR1 is SGHRS and CDR2 is YFSETQ. This CDR3 spans 16 amino acids. In DNA form, the CDR3 reads TGCGCCAGCAGGAAGCAGCGGGAGGGCCGGGAATACGAGCAGTACTTC. Translated, it gives CASRKQREGREYEQYF.

This clonotype was detected only a few times. A much bigger clone sits one base away, suggesting this may be a read error. V usage is TRBV6-4 and J usage is TRBJ2-7; 12 bases align to TRBD1. The germline V gene encodes CDR1 MRHNA and CDR2 SNTAGT. The junction had 4 bases not matched to a gene; V was cut back by 3 bases and J by 7 bases. CDR3 size: 14 residues. The CDR3 sequence: CASSEGTGGNEQYF. The DNA of the CDR3 is TGTGCCAGCAGTGAGGGGACAGGGGGCAATGAGCAGTACTTC.

The genes are TRBV9 and TRBJ1-6; D call uncertain. Per the germline V gene, CDR1 is SGDLS and CDR2 is YYNGEE. CDR3 size: 13 residues. Trimming stripped 3 bases from V and 9 bases from J, with 10 bases between. CDR3 loop: CASSALPFSPLHF. The DNA for the CDR3 is TGTGCCAGCAGCGCCCTCCCGTTTTCACCCCTCCACTTT. Based on the CDR3 plus reference TRBV9 and TRBJ1-6, the full variable domain is DSGVTQTPKHLITATGQRVTLRCSPRSGDLSVYWYQQSLDQGLQFLIQYYNGEERAKGNILERFSAQQFPDLHSELNLSSLELGDSALYFCASSALPFSPLHFGNGTRLTVT.